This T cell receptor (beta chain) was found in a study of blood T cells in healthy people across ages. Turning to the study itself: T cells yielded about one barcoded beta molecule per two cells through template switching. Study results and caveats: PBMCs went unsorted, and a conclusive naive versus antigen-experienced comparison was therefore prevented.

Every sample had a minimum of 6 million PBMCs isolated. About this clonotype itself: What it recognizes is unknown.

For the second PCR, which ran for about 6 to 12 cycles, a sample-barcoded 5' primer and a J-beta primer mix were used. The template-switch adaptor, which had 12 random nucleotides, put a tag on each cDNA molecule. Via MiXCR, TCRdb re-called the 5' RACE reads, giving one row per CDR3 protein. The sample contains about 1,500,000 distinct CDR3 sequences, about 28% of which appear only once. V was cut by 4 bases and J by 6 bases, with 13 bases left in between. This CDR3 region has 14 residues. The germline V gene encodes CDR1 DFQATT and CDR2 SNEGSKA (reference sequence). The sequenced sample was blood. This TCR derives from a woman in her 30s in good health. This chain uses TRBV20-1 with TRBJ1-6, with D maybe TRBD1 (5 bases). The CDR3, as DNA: TGCAGTGCTAAGACAGTCGTTCTTAATTCACCCCTCCACTTT. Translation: CSAKTVVLNSPLHF.